These 17 T cell receptor beta chains were all obtained from the same sample, sequenced in a study of blood T cell repertoires in COVID-19. Measured with immunoSEQ multiplex PCR; TCRdb has only the in-frame clones, and not every one. The sample has some 50,000 clones; 75% to 90% are singletons. The specimen sequenced was peripheral blood. The receptors here all came from a human donor in a cohort sampled during active COVID-19.

The CDR3 coding sequence is TGTGCCAGCAGCCAAGAACCCTACCGATTCTACGAGCAGTACTTC. Its protein is CASSQEPYRFYEQYF. The chain recombines TRBV14 with TRBJ2-7, with D unclear. The CDR3 loop spans 15 amino acids. Deletions cut 0 bases from V and 3 bases from J, with 12 bases between. CDR1 and CDR2 (germline): SGHDN, FVKESK.

The V and J genes are TRBV29-1 and TRBJ1-4; D not resolved. From germline, CDR1 is SQVTM and CDR2 ANQGSEA. V was cut by 7 bases and J by 3 bases, with 6 bases left in between. This CDR3 has 11 residues. The CDR3: CSAASNEKLFF. The CDR3 nucleotides are TGCAGCGCCGCGTCTAATGAAAAACTGTTTTTT.

This chain uses TRBV11-1 with TRBJ1-2; D is undetermined. The CDR3 has 15 residues. The V and J ends lost 5 bases and 0 bases respectively, with 13 bases between them. Germline loops: CDR1 SGHAT, CDR2 FQDESV (reference sequence). Here the CDR3 DNA reads TGTGCCAGCAGCCTGTCCGGGGTAACTAACTATGGCTACACCTTC. It yields the protein CASSLSGVTNYGYTF.

The chain has TRBV6-1 and TRBJ2-7; D is perhaps TRBD2 (6 bases). CDR1 MNHNS and CDR2 SASEGT come from the germline V gene. The V and J ends lost 1 base and 4 bases respectively, with 14 bases between them. CDR3 length: 15 amino acids. The CDR3 here is CASSEGLGRLYEQYF. CDR3 nucleotides: TGTGCCAGCAGTGAAGGTTTAGGGAGGTTGTACGAGCAGTACTTC.

This clone was detected only once. V usage is TRBV28 and J usage is TRBJ1-5, with TRBD1 matching 8 bases. The V and J ends lost 7 bases and 10 bases, in that order; junction bases with no gene match: 27. CDR3 length: 19 amino acids. Germline CDR1 MDHEN, CDR2 SYDVKM. In nucleotides, the CDR3 is TGTGCCAGCAATCAACGACAGGGGCTTTACGGGCCGAGGAGTTATCCCCAGCATTTT. Protein product: CASNQRQGLYGPRSYPQHF.

V and J are TRBV7-9 and TRBJ1-5; D gene uncertain. V lost 1 base and J lost 0, with 16 bases in between. There are 18 residues in the CDR3. Germline V gives CDR1 SEHNR, CDR2 FQNEAQ (reference sequence). The CDR3 sequence is CASSLGTPEEYSNQPQHF. CDR3 nucleotide sequence: TGTGCCAGCAGCTTAGGTACGCCAGAAGAATATAGCAATCAGCCCCAGCATTTT.

The rearrangement joins TRBV3-1 (or the pseudogene TRBV3-2) to TRBJ2-3; 16 nucleotides line up with TRBD2. Looked up from germline, CDR1 is LGHDT and CDR2 is YNNKEL (reference sequence). The trim removed 4 bases at V and 4 bases at J, leaving 2 bases unmatched. The CDR3 contains 16 residues. CDR3 loop: CASSPGLAGGADTQYF. The CDR3 DNA reads as TGTGCCAGCAGCCCGGGACTAGCGGGAGGGGCAGATACGCAGTATTTT.

The V call is TRBV20-1, the J call TRBJ2-1; TRBD2 matches at 9 bases. V lost 3 bases, J lost 7 bases, and 4 bases stayed unmatched. The CDR3 length is 13 residues. In germline, CDR1 is DFQATT, CDR2 SNEGSKA (reference sequence). This CDR3 is CSASAGGVNEQFF. DNA of the CDR3: TGCAGTGCTAGTGCGGGAGGGGTGAATGAGCAGTTCTTC.

This sequence joins TRBV7-9 and TRBJ2-1, with 8 bases aligning to TRBD2. Germline assignment: CDR1 SEHNR and CDR2 FQNEAQ (reference sequence). This CDR3 spans 14 amino acids. V lost 1 base and J lost 9; bases outside the gene matches: 5. Here the CDR3 reads CASSLGGLAGEQFF. As DNA, the CDR3 is TGTGCCAGCAGCTTAGGGGGGCTAGCGGGTGAGCAGTTCTTC.

The rearrangement links TRBV6-6 to TRBJ2-7; 7 nucleotides match TRBD1. Losses at the gene ends were 7 bases for V and 1 base for J; bases not matched to a gene: 4. The CDR3 consists of 13 residues. From germline, CDR1 is MNHNY and CDR2 SVGAGI (reference sequence). CDR3 loop: CASNRDRSYEQYF. The DNA for the CDR3 is TGTGCCAGCAATAGGGACAGATCCTACGAGCAGTACTTC.

V is TRBV19 and J is TRBJ2-2; TRBD2 aligns across 8 bases. Germline CDR1 and CDR2: LNHDA and SQIVND (reference sequence). The V segment lost 10 bases and the J segment 6 bases; nucleotides outside the gene matches: 13. The CDR3 totals 15 residues. CDR3 coding DNA: TGTGCCACTATAGCACGAGCGGGAGTCCCCGGGGAGCTGTTTTTT. Translating gives CATIARAGVPGELFF.

The chain combines TRBV29-1 with TRBJ2-3; TRBD1 matches at 8 bases. Germline lookup yields CDR1 SQVTM and CDR2 ANQGSEA. The CDR3 runs to 14 residues. V gave up 6 bases and J gave up 5 bases; unmatched junction bases: 10. The CDR3 protein is CSVLSRGLEDTQYF. The CDR3 DNA reads as TGCAGCGTGCTATCCAGGGGGCTGGAAGATACGCAGTATTTT.

The rearrangement joins TRBV4-1 to TRBJ2-1, with 9 nucleotides matching TRBD1. V dropped 6 bases and J dropped 9; count of bases not matched to a gene: 9. Germline V gene data show CDR1 as MGHRA and CDR2 as YSYEKL. CDR3 length equals 14 residues. The CDR3 DNA follows: TGCGCCAGCAGTTGGGACAGGGACATCAGTGAGCAGTTCTTC. Protein product: CASSWDRDISEQFF.

Here the CDR3 reads CAWYQGYEQFF. For the CDR3, the DNA is TGTGCCTGGTATCAGGGGTATGAGCAGTTCTTC. The rearrangement joins TRBV30 to TRBJ2-1; the D gene is possibly TRBD1 (6 bases). The ends were cut back, 5 bases at V and 8 bases at J, with 10 bases in the middle. CDR1 GTSNPN and CDR2 SVGIG come from the germline V gene (reference sequence). This CDR3 is built from 11 residues.

The chain combines TRBV5-1 with TRBJ2-7, with a tentative D call TRBD1 (8 bases). CDR1 SGHRS and CDR2 YFSETQ come from the germline V gene. The CDR3 is made up of 14 amino acids. V dropped 2 bases and J dropped 5 bases, with 14 bases sitting between them. Here the CDR3 DNA reads TGCGCCAGCAGCTTACAGGGGGGGCGAGACGAGCAGTACTTC. Translating gives CASSLQGGRDEQYF.

The V gene is TRBV28, the J gene TRBJ1-5, with 8 bases that match TRBD1. V trimming: 3 bases; J trimming: 6 bases; junction bases outside the gene matches: 7. In germline, CDR1 is MDHEN, CDR2 SYDVKM. CDR3 length equals 15 residues. CDR3 in amino acids: CASSFARTGPQPQHF. In DNA form, the CDR3 reads TGTGCCAGCAGTTTCGCCCGGACAGGGCCTCAGCCCCAGCATTTT.

The V and J genes are TRBV2 and TRBJ1-5, with 10 bases that match TRBD1. The CDR3 covers 15 residues. Trimming took 7 bases from V and 4 from J; bases not matched to a gene: 7. The germline V gene has CDR1 SNHLY and CDR2 FYNNEI. The CDR3, as DNA: TGTGCCAGCAACTTACAGGGACAGGGGAATCAGCCCCAGCATTTT. Its protein product is CASNLQGQGNQPQHF.